The clone carrying this T cell receptor (beta chain) has only one observation. The antigen is unknown. Authors' processing steps: Filtering differed because ImmunoSEQ produced junction-only sequences that carried no quality scores. Assay used: immunoSEQ multiplex PCR; TCRdb lists only in-frame clones, some missing. D and trimming come from the DNA, and the V and J calls and clone size come from that table. The table has some 2.4 million clones, 93% seen once; the top ten hold roughly 0.39%. This sample was included in a study of shared clonotypes between healthy human individuals. The study, taken as a whole, reports: In contrast to clonotypes shared by all four donors, non-shared clonotypes had lower generation probabilities. Represented diversity, genetic and exposure-history alike, was limited by few donors.

V lost 7 bases, J lost 0 bases, and 12 bases lay in between. This CDR3 comprises 15 residues. Germline V gene lookup returns CDR1 LNHNV and CDR2 YYDKDF (reference sequence). V gene TRBV15 combines with J gene TRBJ2-2, with D perhaps matching TRBD2 (6 bases). This sequence originates from a man between 18 and 35 years old in good health. Some clones in this sample may be carry-over from other donors' samples. What was sequenced was naive CD4+ T cells from PBMCs. Subset of the sample: CD45RA+ positively selected. CDR3 protein: CATTSEGPNTGELFF. The CDR3 bases are TGTGCCACCACATCGGAGGGTCCGAACACCGGGGAGCTGTTTTTT.